One and the same sample provided the 5 T cell receptor beta chains below, sequenced in a study of a mutant IDH1 vaccine in newly diagnosed glioma. Time point meaning: week 35, safety follow-up. With topical imiquimod, each dose of the vaccine consisted of 300 ug of mutant IDH1 20-mer peptide. Their cognate antigens are unknown. The data were produced by immunoSEQ multiplex PCR, yet TCRdb's version contains in-frame clones alone and is incomplete. The sample lists fewer than 55,000 clones, 81% seen once, with 4.5% to 5.5% in the top ten. Sequencing was performed on PBMCs, taken from a glioma patient whose treatment included an IDH1 peptide vaccine. The receptors were gathered from a woman in her 40s with glioma. Some clones in this sample may be carry-over from other donors' samples.

The chain has TRBV6-5 and TRBJ2-7; TRBD1 is a possible D gene (6 bases). This CDR3 has 13 amino acids. The germline V gene has CDR1 MNHEY and CDR2 SVGAGI. Trimming took off 0 bases at V and 6 bases at J, with 9 bases between the two ends. CDR3 protein: CASSYSTGSEQYF. The CDR3 coding sequence is TGTGCCAGCAGTTACTCGACAGGAAGCGAGCAGTACTTC.

The chain joins TRBV7-9 to TRBJ2-3, with 8 positions matching TRBD2. CDR1 SEHNR and CDR2 FQNEAQ come from the germline V gene (reference sequence). The CDR3 consists of 14 residues. J lost 5 bases, V lost 8 bases, and 9 bases had no gene match. The CDR3 sequence: CASLKREPQDTQYF. CDR3 nucleotide sequence: TGTGCCAGCTTGAAGCGGGAGCCGCAAGATACGCAGTATTTT.

J is TRBJ2-4 and V is TRBV5-1; no clear D gene. Germline V CDR1 and CDR2: SGHRS, YFSETQ. CDR3 size: 11 residues. With 5 bases removed from V and 7 bases from J, the gap between germline ends came to 7 bases. The DNA of the CDR3 is TGCGCCAGCAGGGATAGCAACATTCAGTACTTC. Residues: CASRDSNIQYF.

The gene calls are TRBV27 and TRBJ1-2; 9 nucleotides agree with TRBD1. This CDR3 is built from 16 residues. Germline CDR1 reads MNHEY; CDR2 reads SMNVEV (reference sequence). J was trimmed by 1 base and V by 5 bases; bases with no gene match: 8. In nucleotides, the CDR3 is TGTGCCAGCAGTAACTTCCGGGACAGGGTTAACTATGGCTACACCTTC. Protein: CASSNFRDRVNYGYTF.

The chain recombines TRBV6-5 with TRBJ1-3; no firm D call. From germline, CDR1 is MNHEY and CDR2 SVGAGI. V was shortened by 2 bases and J by 4 bases, with 9 bases between the two germline ends. This CDR3 contains 14 residues. The CDR3 nucleotides are TGTGCCAGCAGTTACCAGAGGTCGGGAAACACCATATATTTT. It yields the protein CASSYQRSGNTIYF.